These 18 T cell receptor beta chains were all obtained from the same sample, sequenced in a study of cytomegalovirus exposure and HLA in healthy donors. 13 Jbeta primers and 60 Vbeta primers were used for the PCR. Generated by immunoSEQ multiplex PCR, the TCRdb table keeps only in-frame clones and is missing some. There are around 27,000 clones in the sample, with 0.71% held by the top ten. Sequencing was done on a sample of PBMCs. All receptors come from a man aged 30 to 45 in good health and CMV-seronegative.

The V gene is TRBV4-2, the J gene TRBJ2-1, with a tentative D call TRBD2 (6 bases). Looked up from germline, CDR1 is LGHNA and CDR2 is YNFKEQ. Trimming removed 1 base from V and 2 bases from J, with 6 bases in between. The CDR3 is 14 residues long. The CDR3 region has the DNA TGTGCCAGCAGCCAAGGGACTACCTACAATGAGCAGTTCTTC. Translating gives CASSQGTTYNEQFF.

This chain connects TRBV30 to TRBJ2-5; 7 nucleotides align to TRBD2. CDR3 length: 16 amino acids. The germline V gene has CDR1 GTSNPN and CDR2 SVGIG (reference sequence). V lost 1 base and J lost 4; bases outside the gene matches: 12. The CDR3 DNA follows: TGTGCCTGGAGTGAGTCGCGGGCGGGGGACGTAGAGACCCAGTACTTC. As protein: CAWSESRAGDVETQYF.

The rearrangement joins TRBV4-2 to TRBJ1-5; 9 bases line up with TRBD1. Unmatched junction bases numbered 16, after V lost 4 bases and J lost 0 bases. Germline CDR1 LGHNA, CDR2 YNFKEQ. The CDR3 is 20 residues long. The DNA for the CDR3 is TGTGCCAGCAGCCGCCCGGGACAGGGATTAGTATCGAATAGCAATCAGCCCCAGCATTTT. It specifies CASSRPGQGLVSNSNQPQHF.

This sequence joins TRBV11-2 and TRBJ2-1; 8 nucleotides match TRBD2. The junction had 6 bases not matched to a gene; V was cut back by 2 bases and J by 9 bases. The CDR3 spans 14 residues. Germline lookup yields CDR1 SGHAT and CDR2 FQNNGV. CDR3 coding DNA: TGTGCCAGCAGCTTATGGGCGGGGGGCCTTGAGCAGTTCTTC. Amino acids: CASSLWAGGLEQFF.

In the case of this clone: Other DNA sequences in this sample translate to the same CDR3. The rearrangement uses TRBV30 and TRBJ1-2; D may be TRBD1 (5 bases). Germline CDR1 GTSNPN, CDR2 SVGIG (reference sequence). V lost 0 bases and J 7 bases, leaving 9 bases between the germline ends. CDR3 size: 12 residues. The CDR3 reads CAWSVGGGGYTF. CDR3 nucleotide sequence: TGTGCCTGGAGTGTGGGGGGTGGTGGCTACACCTTC.

The chain carries TRBV7-8 and TRBJ1-2; 7 bases fit TRBD1. The CDR3 sequence is 15 residues long. J gave up 0 bases and V 2 bases, and 3 bases lay outside the gene matches. Germline CDR1 SGHVS, CDR2 FQNEAQ. The CDR3 nucleotides are TGTGCCAGCAGCTTAATGGGACAGACTAACTATGGCTACACCTTC. Translated: CASSLMGQTNYGYTF.

This chain connects TRBV29-1 to TRBJ2-7, with 8 bases that match TRBD1. In germline, CDR1 is SQVTM, CDR2 ANQGSEA. The CDR3 spans 14 residues. V was pared by 6 bases and J by 4 bases, with 11 bases of the junction left unmatched. The CDR3 nucleotides read TGCAGCGTCGTCCTTGGTGACAGGGGATACGAGCAGTACTTC. It yields the protein CSVVLGDRGYEQYF.

The rearrangement uses TRBV2 and TRBJ1-5; D perhaps matches TRBD1 (6 bases). V gave up 8 bases and J gave up 7 bases, with 18 bases separating them. CDR3 length: 14 amino acids. The germline CDR1 and CDR2 sequences are SNHLY and FYNNEI. CDR3 residues: CASGGAGNGQPQHF. The CDR3 nucleotides read TGTGCCAGCGGGGGGGCAGGGAACGGACAGCCCCAGCATTTT.

The chain links TRBV6-6 to TRBJ2-7; 9 bases are a match to TRBD2. The CDR3 is made up of 13 amino acids. The germline V gene encodes CDR1 MNHNY and CDR2 SVGAGI (reference sequence). Germline trimming cut 7 bases from V and 5 bases from J; bases unmatched to any gene: 6. CDR3 amino acids: CASTVGTSNEQYF. As DNA, the CDR3 is TGTGCCAGCACCGTCGGGACTAGCAACGAGCAGTACTTC.

Regarding this clone: The same CDR3 is also encoded by other DNA sequences in this sample. This chain joins TRBV6-5 and TRBJ1-3, with TRBD1 matching over 8 bases. There are 15 residues in the CDR3. Germline V CDR1 and CDR2: MNHEY, SVGAGI. V trimming: 5 bases; J trimming: 1 base; junction bases outside the gene matches: 4. The CDR3 DNA follows: TGTGCCAGCAGTGTAACAGGGGGATCTGGAAACACCATATATTTT. Amino acids: CASSVTGGSGNTIYF.

The chain links TRBV25-1 to TRBJ2-7; TRBD2 matches 8 bases. The germline V gene encodes CDR1 MGHDK and CDR2 SYGVNS. The junction had 6 bases not matched to a gene; V was cut back by 5 bases and J by 3 bases. The CDR3 has 14 residues. The DNA for the CDR3 is TGTGCCAGCAGTCGTGGGCTAGCGGGCTACGAGCAGTACTTC. Translation gives CASSRGLAGYEQYF.

The chain employs TRBV7-2 and TRBJ2-7; a weak D match, TRBD1 (5 bases). The germline V gene has CDR1 SGHTA and CDR2 FQGNSA. Trimming removed 4 bases at V and 0 bases at J, with 10 bases between. This CDR3 region has 14 residues. The CDR3 DNA sequence: TGTGCCAGCAGCTCATACAGGAACTCCTACGAGCAGTACTTC. It translates to CASSSYRNSYEQYF. Looking up the rest from reference TRBV7-2 and TRBJ2-7 gives the full variable domain: GAGVSQSPSNKVTEKGKDVELRCDPISGHTALYWYRQSLGQGLEFLIYFQGNSAPDKSGLPSDRFSAERTGGSVSTLTIQRTQQEDSAVYLCASSSYRNSYEQYFGPGTRLTVT.

CDR3 sequence reads: CASSFLGDYEQYF. CDR3 in DNA: TGTGCCAGCAGTTTCTTAGGAGACTACGAGCAGTACTTC. The rearrangement joins TRBV6-5 to TRBJ2-7; D is ambiguous. Germline values: CDR1 MNHEY, CDR2 SVGAGI. V shed 4 bases and J shed 3 bases, with 10 bases lying between them. This CDR3 region has 13 residues.

The CDR3 DNA sequence: TGTGCCAGTAGTATTAACGGGAACACTGAAGCTTTCTTT. Protein product: CASSINGNTEAFF. V usage is TRBV19 and J usage is TRBJ1-1; no reliable D call. Per the germline V gene, CDR1 is LNHDA and CDR2 is SQIVND (reference sequence). The CDR3 length is 13 residues. V was trimmed by 3 bases and J by 1 base, leaving 6 bases between them.

J is TRBJ1-1 and V is TRBV19; D remains ambiguous. Deletions cut 3 bases from V and 0 bases from J, with 8 bases between. CDR3 length equals 14 residues. Looked up from germline, CDR1 is LNHDA and CDR2 is SQIVND (reference sequence). CDR3: CASSIGRLNTEAFF. CDR3 nucleotides: TGTGCCAGTAGTATCGGTCGGTTGAACACTGAAGCTTTCTTT.

The V call is TRBV2, the J call TRBJ1-2, with D possibly being TRBD1 (5 bases). The CDR3 extends over 13 amino acids. Per the germline V gene, CDR1 is SNHLY and CDR2 is FYNNEI. Trimming cost V 5 bases and J 8 bases, with 15 bases left between them. CDR3 nucleotide sequence: TGTGCCAGCAGTCTAGACAGAAAACAAGGCTACACCTTC. It encodes CASSLDRKQGYTF.

The chain carries TRBV6-1 and TRBJ2-7, with 9 bases matching TRBD2. There are 16 residues in the CDR3. Germline CDR1 and CDR2: MNHNS and SASEGT. V gave up 2 bases and J gave up 3 bases; unmatched junction bases: 8. The CDR3 nucleotides are TGTGCCAGCAGTGAAAAGGTAGCGGGAGAGAGCTACGAGCAGTACTTC. This encodes CASSEKVAGESYEQYF.

The chain recombines TRBV5-1 with TRBJ2-7, with D perhaps matching TRBD1 (5 bases). The CDR3 covers 16 residues. Per germline, CDR1 SGHRS and CDR2 YFSETQ. Trimming took 4 bases from V and 0 from J, leaving 17 bases between them. CDR3 loop: CASSPQGGLLSYEQYF. CDR3 in DNA: TGCGCCAGCAGCCCCCAGGGCGGTCTCCTCTCCTACGAGCAGTACTTC.